The clone carrying this T cell receptor (beta chain) was counted a few times. The record originates from a study of T-cell reconstitution after alpha-beta-depleted transplantation in children. Unique molecular identifiers were used to barcode this TCRbeta library. TCRdb independently ran MiXCR on the PCR reads; one entry per CDR3 protein. Of a few hundred thousand distinct CDR3 sequences in the sample, about 14% were seen once. The ends were cut back, 2 bases at V and 0 bases at J, with 17 bases in the middle. There are 18 residues in the CDR3. J is TRBJ1-5 and V is TRBV12-3 or TRBV12-4; D is unclear. The receptor was isolated from a human donor who donated a stem cell graft to a child with Fanconi anemia. The starting material was PBMCs, obtained from the stem cell graft. The CDR3: CASSLSPENLYSNQPQHF. Written as DNA, the CDR3 is TGTGCCAGCAGTTTATCCCCAGAGAACCTGTATAGCAATCAGCCCCAGCATTTT.